This entry describes one TCR beta chain. Only a few counts were recorded for this clone. Its antigen is still unknown. No base qualities exist here, and no much larger clone lies one base off it. The CDR3 regions of human TCRbeta chains were analyzed by immunosequencing. The paper's processing steps were these. Repertoire TCRs were matched against a reference library of SARS-CoV-2-specific TCRs generated with the MIRA antigen-specificity platform. Breadth was defined as the fraction of unique TCRs that were SARS-CoV-2-associated. Depth was defined as the fraction of total T cells that were SARS-CoV-2-associated. Each spike-specific TCR was assigned to its reactive spike region and to a CD4 or CD8 class using the MIRA data. Log10-transformed breadth and depth values were compared by one-way ANOVA with Sidak's multiple comparisons tests. In its TCRdb copy, this immuneACCESS table keeps in-frame sequences only and misses some clones. Where compared with another copy, unresolved V genes explain less than half of these, and the others have no known cause. V and J calls plus clone size are reproduced from that table; the DNA served to infer D and trimming. The sample table shows 130,000 or so clones, and more than 80% are seen once. The ten largest clones represent 0.7% to 1% of the sample.

The sample originates from a study of T cell responses to AZD1222 COVID-19 vaccine listed by TCRdb under 2021. Study-wide context: TCR sequencing covered fewer than 250 trial participants: 200 to 220 given two doses of AZD1222 and some 25 given two doses of MenACWY control vaccine. Trial participants were enrolled into age subgroups of 18-55, 56-69 and 70-plus years, which contained around 140, 26 and 57 TCR-sequenced participants, respectively.

The CDR3 has 12 amino acids, counting the end cysteine and phenylalanine. Just the 36-base CDR3 DNA is kept, in frame starting at base 1. This sample's time point label indicates: baseline before first vaccination. What this sample's treatment or condition label stands for: meningococcal conjugate vaccine given as trial control. Vaccinee samples came from UK trials COV001 and COV002, including a single-blind randomized controlled phase 2/3 trial of AZD1222 (ChAdOx1 nCoV-19) in healthy adults. For TCRbeta chain sequencing, PBMC samples from trial participants were taken at day 0 and at day 28 after the second dose. On the study overall, not on this receptor specifically: Vaccine-associated CD4 TCRs spanned the whole spike protein, with dominant responses in regions 160-218 and 743-854. Conclusions about previously exposed vaccinees were limited because only six AZD1222 recipients were SARS-CoV-2 seropositive at baseline. Nearly half of unique spike-specific TCRs reportedly recognized epitopes outside regions mutated in the B.1.351 and B.1.1.7 variants. After two AZD1222 doses, both the breadth and the depth of spike-specific TCRs were significantly higher than at day 0 and than in MenACWY recipients. The 56-69-year group was small, and its depth increase did not reach significance, likely because of low power. Because no day 14 peak-response samples were available, repertoires were characterized only after the peak T cell response. Most participants were white British and females outnumbered males, and the authors suggested that clonal diversity may have been underestimated.

The sequence joins TRBV21-1 to TRBJ2-5. TRBV21-1 corresponds to a pseudogene. The sequence was collected from an adult in good health. This specimen consisted of peripheral blood, obtained on day 0 of MenACWY control vaccination. The DNA is TGTGCCAGGACCCGTGAGTTGCAGACCCAGTACTTC. Its protein reads: CARTRELQTQYF.